These 7 T cell receptor beta chains were all obtained from the same sample, sequenced in a study of early T cells in non-severe SARS-CoV-2 infection. A single record per CDR3 protein comes from TCRdb applying MiXCR to the 5' RACE reads. The table lists fewer than 55,000 distinct CDR3 sequences, about 9.7% of them singletons, with under 5.5% in the top ten. Sequenced input: whole blood. The source of these receptors is an adult who was a healthcare worker with PCR-confirmed SARS-CoV-2 infection or an uninfected control (not recorded which).

Ten or more counts support this clonotype. The chain is built from TRBV20-1 and TRBJ2-1; 9 bases fit TRBD2. J gave up 7 bases and V 6 bases, and 7 bases lay outside the gene matches. The CDR3 sequence is 13 residues long. Germline values: CDR1 DFQATT, CDR2 SNEGSKA (reference sequence). The CDR3 sequence: CSAPSGGMNEQFF. Written as DNA, the CDR3 is TGCAGTGCCCCCAGCGGGGGGATGAATGAGCAGTTCTTC.

Ten or more counts support this clonotype. V gene TRBV5-1 combines with J gene TRBJ2-6; the D is unclear. This CDR3 is built from 15 residues. The V end was cut by 0 bases, the J end by 0 bases, with 4 bases between. Germline-derived CDR1 and CDR2 are SGHRS and YFSETQ. CDR3 sequence reads: CASSLGSSGANVLTF. CDR3 nucleotide sequence: TGCGCCAGCAGCTTGGGGAGCTCTGGGGCCAACGTCCTGACTTTC.

This chain links TRBV20-1 with TRBJ2-7; the match to TRBD2 covers 12 bases. Germline V gives CDR1 DFQATT, CDR2 SNEGSKA (reference sequence). The CDR3 spans 12 residues. CDR3 in amino acids: CSGLAGGTEQYF. As DNA, the CDR3 is TGCAGCGGGCTAGCGGGAGGGACCGAGCAGTACTTC.

This clonotype was picked up a small number of times. J is TRBJ1-2 and V is TRBV24-1, with TRBD1 as a possible D gene (6 bases). The germline V gene has CDR1 KGHDR and CDR2 SFDVKD. Trimming took off 4 bases at V and 5 bases at J, with 13 bases between the two ends. The CDR3 consists of 14 residues. The chain's CDR3 is CATSEPGTIYGYTF. CDR3 coding DNA: TGTGCCACCAGTGAGCCGGGGACAATTTATGGCTACACCTTC.

Worth noting for this clonotype: This clone may be a read error of a much larger clone one base away. The chain is built from TRBV7-3 and TRBJ2-1; 7 bases are a match to TRBD2. The DNA end is more similar to TRBJ2-7, so the J call may be wrong. This CDR3 comprises 13 residues. CDR1 and CDR2 from the germline V gene are SGHTA and FQGTGA. The CDR3 reads CASSLGTINEQYF. DNA of the CDR3: TGTGCCAGCAGCTTAGGGACTATCAATGAGCAGTACTTC.

This clonotype was counted ten times or more. In DNA form, the CDR3 reads TGTGCCAGCTCACCCCGGAATGGAGGTGGGGATGAAGCTTTCTTT. Its translation: CASSPRNGGGDEAFF. The chain couples TRBV18 to TRBJ1-1; no clear D gene. In germline, CDR1 is KGHSH, CDR2 LQKENI. V was shortened by 3 bases and J by 7 bases, with 18 bases between the two germline ends. This CDR3 has 15 amino acids.

At least ten counts were recorded for this clonotype. The rearrangement uses TRBV14 and TRBJ1-6; D may be TRBD1 (5 bases). The V and J ends lost 0 bases and 10 bases respectively, with 10 bases between them. The CDR3 extends over 14 amino acids. Germline-derived CDR1 and CDR2 are SGHDN and FVKESK. CDR3 amino acids: CASSQERGRSPLHF. The CDR3 DNA follows: TGTGCCAGCAGCCAAGAAAGGGGTAGATCACCCCTCCACTTT.